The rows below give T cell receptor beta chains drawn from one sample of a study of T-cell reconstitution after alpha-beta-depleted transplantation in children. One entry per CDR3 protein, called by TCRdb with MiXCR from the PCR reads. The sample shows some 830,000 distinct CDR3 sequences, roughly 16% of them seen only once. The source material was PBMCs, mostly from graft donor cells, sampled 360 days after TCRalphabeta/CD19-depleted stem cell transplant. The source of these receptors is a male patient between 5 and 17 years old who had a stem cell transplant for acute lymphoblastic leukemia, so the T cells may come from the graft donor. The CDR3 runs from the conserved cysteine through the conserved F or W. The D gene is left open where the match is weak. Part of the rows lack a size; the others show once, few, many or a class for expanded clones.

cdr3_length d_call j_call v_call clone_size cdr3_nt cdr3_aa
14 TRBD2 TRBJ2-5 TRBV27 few TGTGCCAGCAGTTTATCAGCGGGAATCAAGACCCAGTACTTC CASSLSAGIKTQYF
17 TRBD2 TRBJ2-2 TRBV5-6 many TGTGCCAGCAGCTTAGTGGGACTAGCGGGAGACACCGGGGAGCTGTTTTTT CASSLVGLAGDTGELFF
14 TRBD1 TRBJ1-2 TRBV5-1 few TGCGCCAGCAGCTTGGTGGGGACAGGGTCCGGCTACACCTTC CASSLVGTGSGYTF
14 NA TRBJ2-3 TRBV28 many TGTGCCAGCAGTCGACACAGGGATACAGATACGCAGTATTTT CASSRHRDTDTQYF
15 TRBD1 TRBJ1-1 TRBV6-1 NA TGTGCCAGCAGTGGACAGGGGGCAGTGAACACTGAAGCTTTCTTT CASSGQGAVNTEAFF
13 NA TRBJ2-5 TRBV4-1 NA TGCGCCAGCAGCCCCCTGACTAGAAAGGGCCAGTACTTC CASSPLTRKGQYF
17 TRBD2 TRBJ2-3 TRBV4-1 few TGCGCCAGCAGCCAAGATCCCGGTAGCGGGACCACAGATACGCAGTATTTT CASSQDPGSGTTDTQYF
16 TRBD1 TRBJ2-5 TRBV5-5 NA TGTGCCAGCAGCCCCGCCGGGCAGGGGGCACTAGAGACCCAGTACTTC CASSPAGQGALETQYF
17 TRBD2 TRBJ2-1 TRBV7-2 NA TGTGCCAGCAGCGCCCGGGGACTAGCGGGAGACTACAATGAGCAGTTCTTC CASSARGLAGDYNEQFF
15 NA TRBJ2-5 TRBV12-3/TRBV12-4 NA TGTGCCAGCAGCCGAGTACGACAGAATCAAGAGACCCAGTACTTC CASSRVRQNQETQYF
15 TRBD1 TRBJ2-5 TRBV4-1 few TGCGCCAGCAGCCATCTCGGGACAGCGGAAGAGACCCAGTACTTC CASSHLGTAEETQYF
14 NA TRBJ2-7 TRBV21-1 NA TGTGCCAGCCAGACCGGGACAGGGGGCTACGAGCAGTACTTC CASQTGTGGYEQYF
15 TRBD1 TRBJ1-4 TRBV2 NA TGTGCCAGCAGTGCTATTGGACAGGGGAGTGAAAAACTGTTTTTT CASSAIGQGSEKLFF
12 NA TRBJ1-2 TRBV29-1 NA TGCAGCGTTGTGCGCTCTGACTATGGCTACACCTTC CSVVRSDYGYTF
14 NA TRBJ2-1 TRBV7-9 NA TGTGCCAGCAGCTCCCTACAGGGATACAATGAGCAGTTCTTC CASSSLQGYNEQFF
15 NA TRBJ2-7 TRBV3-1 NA TGTGCCAGCAGCCGAGACAGGAACCCCTCCTACGAGCAGTACTTC CASSRDRNPSYEQYF
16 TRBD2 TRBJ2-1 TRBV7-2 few TGTGCCAGCAGCTTAACGCTAGCGGGAACTTGGTATGAGCAGTTCTTC CASSLTLAGTWYEQFF
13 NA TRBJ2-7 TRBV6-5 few TGTGCCAGCAGTTACTCGCCGACAGGTTTGCAGTACTTC CASSYSPTGLQYF
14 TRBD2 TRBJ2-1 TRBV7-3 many TGTGCCAGCAGCTTAGAGGCGGGGGTCAATGAGCAGTTCTTC CASSLEAGVNEQFF
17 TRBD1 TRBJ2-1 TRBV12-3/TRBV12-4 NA TGTGCCAGCAGTTTGATTCTGGGACAGGGGGGCTACAATGAGCAGTTCTTC CASSLILGQGGYNEQFF
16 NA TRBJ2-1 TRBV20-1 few TGCAGTGCTAGAGCCCGTCGGGGGCCTAGAAACAATGAGCAGTTCTTC CSARARRGPRNNEQFF
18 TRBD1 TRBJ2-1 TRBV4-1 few TGCGCCAGCAGCCAGGTACTTAAGGGGGACAGGAGTTACAATGAGCAGTTCTTC CASSQVLKGDRSYNEQFF
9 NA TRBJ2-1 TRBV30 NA TGTGCGGTGGACGCTGAGCAGTTCTTC CAVDAEQFF
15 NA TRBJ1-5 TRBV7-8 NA TGTGCCAGCAGCTATACAGGGAGTCTGTTTCAGCCCCAGCATTTT CASSYTGSLFQPQHF
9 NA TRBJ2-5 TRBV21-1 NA TGTGCCAGAGAGGGGACCCAGTACTTC CAREGTQYF
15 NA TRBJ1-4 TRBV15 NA TGTGCCACCAGCAGAGATAGACAGAGTAATGAAAAACTGTTTTTT CATSRDRQSNEKLFF
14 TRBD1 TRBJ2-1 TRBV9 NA TGTGCCAGCGGGCCGGGACAGCGGTACAATGAGCAGTTCTTC CASGPGQRYNEQFF
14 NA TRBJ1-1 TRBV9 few TGTGCCAGCAGCGTAGGACACCGAGTCACTGAAGCTTTCTTT CASSVGHRVTEAFF
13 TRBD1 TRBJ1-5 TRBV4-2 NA TGTGCCAGCTCAGGGGGGGCTGCTCAGCCCCAGCATTTT CASSGGAAQPQHF
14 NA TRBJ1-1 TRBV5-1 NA TGCGCCAGCAGCCTGACAGGAATTAACACTGAAGCTTTCTTT CASSLTGINTEAFF
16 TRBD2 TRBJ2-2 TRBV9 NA TGTGCCAGCTCCCGAGGTGGCGGGAGGAACACCGGGGAGCTGTTTTTT CASSRGGGRNTGELFF
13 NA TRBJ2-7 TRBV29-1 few TGCAGCGTCCAGAAGTTCTCCTCCTACGAGCAGTACTTC CSVQKFSSYEQYF
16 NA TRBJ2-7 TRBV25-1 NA TGTGCCAGCAGTGATTATTCCGGCAGAGTCGGCTACGAGCAGTACTTC CASSDYSGRVGYEQYF
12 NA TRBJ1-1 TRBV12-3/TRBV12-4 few TGTGCCAGCAGTTCGGGGGGTTGGGAAGCTTTCTTT CASSSGGWEAFF
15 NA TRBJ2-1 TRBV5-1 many TGCGCCAGCAGCTTGGTGACGGGTTCCTACAATGAGCAGTTCTTC CASSLVTGSYNEQFF
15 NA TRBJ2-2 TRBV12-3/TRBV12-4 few TGTGCCAGCAGTGTCCCCAACTGGGGCACCGGGGAGCTGTTTTTT CASSVPNWGTGELFF
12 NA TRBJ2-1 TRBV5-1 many TGTGCCAGCTCACTGGCGCGAAATGAGCAGTTCTTC CASSLARNEQFF
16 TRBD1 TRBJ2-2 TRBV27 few TGTGCCAGCAGGTCTACAGGGGCCTCCAACACCGGGGAGCTGTTTTTT CASRSTGASNTGELFF
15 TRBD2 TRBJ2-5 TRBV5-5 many TGTGCCAGCAGCTTGACAGCGGGAGGGGTGGAGACCCAGTACTTC CASSLTAGGVETQYF
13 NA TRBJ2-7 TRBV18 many TGTGCCAGCTCACCACAGGACAGCTACGAGCAGTACTTC CASSPQDSYEQYF
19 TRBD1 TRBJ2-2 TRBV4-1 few TGCGCCAGCAGCCATGACAAAAAGGGGGACAGGGCCCACACCGGGGAGCTGTTTTTT CASSHDKKGDRAHTGELFF
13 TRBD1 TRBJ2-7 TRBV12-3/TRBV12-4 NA TGTGCCACCCGACAGGGGGCTGCCGACGAGCAGTACTTC CATRQGAADEQYF
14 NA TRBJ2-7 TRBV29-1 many TGCAGCGTTGAGCCCGGGGACGAATCCTACGAGCAGTACTTC CSVEPGDESYEQYF
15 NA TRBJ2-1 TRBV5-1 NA TGCGCCAGCAGCGCCGGACTGGACTCCTACAATGAGCAGTTCTTC CASSAGLDSYNEQFF
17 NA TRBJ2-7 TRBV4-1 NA TGCGCCAGCAGCCCCCGACCCTGGCTAGCCCAGGTCGGCGAGCAGTACTTC CASSPRPWLAQVGEQYF
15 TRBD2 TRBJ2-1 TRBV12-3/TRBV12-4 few TGTGCCAGCAGCGCGACTAGCGGGAGCTTCAATGAGCAGTTCTTC CASSATSGSFNEQFF